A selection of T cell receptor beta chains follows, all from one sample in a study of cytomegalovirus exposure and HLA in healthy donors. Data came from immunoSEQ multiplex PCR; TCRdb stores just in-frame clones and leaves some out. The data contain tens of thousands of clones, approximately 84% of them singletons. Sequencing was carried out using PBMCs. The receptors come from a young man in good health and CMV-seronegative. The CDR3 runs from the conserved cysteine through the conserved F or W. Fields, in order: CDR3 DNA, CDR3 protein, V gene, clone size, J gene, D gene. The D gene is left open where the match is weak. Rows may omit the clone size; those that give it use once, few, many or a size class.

cdr3_nt: TGTGCCAGCAGCCAAGAGTGGCGGTACGAGCAGTACTTC
cdr3_aa: CASSQEWRYEQYF
v_call: TRBV14
clone_size: NA
j_call: TRBJ2-7
d_call: NA

cdr3_nt: TGTGCCAGCAGTGACCTCCAGGGCTACGAGCAGTACTTC
cdr3_aa: CASSDLQGYEQYF
v_call: TRBV2
clone_size: NA
j_call: TRBJ2-7
d_call: NA

cdr3_nt: TGTGCCAGCAGCTTGGTCCATCGCGCGATGTCATACAATGAGCAGTTCTTC
cdr3_aa: CASSLVHRAMSYNEQFF
v_call: TRBV5-6
clone_size: NA
j_call: TRBJ2-1
d_call: NA

cdr3_nt: TGTGCCAGCAGATTCGACAGCCTCAATCAGCCCCAGCATTTT
cdr3_aa: CASRFDSLNQPQHF
v_call: TRBV7-2
clone_size: NA
j_call: TRBJ1-5
d_call: NA

cdr3_nt: TGTGCCAGCAGTGAGACTAGCGGTAATGAGCAGTTCTTC
cdr3_aa: CASSETSGNEQFF
v_call: TRBV2
clone_size: NA
j_call: TRBJ2-1
d_call: TRBD2

cdr3_nt: TGTGCCTGGACGCCGCCAGGGGGTGGCTACACCTTC
cdr3_aa: CAWTPPGGGYTF
v_call: TRBV30
clone_size: NA
j_call: TRBJ1-2
d_call: TRBD1

cdr3_nt: TGTGCCAGCTCACCACCCCCCGGACTAGCGAGAGATACGCAGTATTTT
cdr3_aa: CASSPPPGLARDTQYF
v_call: TRBV18
clone_size: NA
j_call: TRBJ2-3
d_call: TRBD2

cdr3_nt: TGTGCCAGCAGCGTCTTACTAGCGGGGGGCCAAGAGACCCAGTACTTC
cdr3_aa: CASSVLLAGGQETQYF
v_call: TRBV9
clone_size: few
j_call: TRBJ2-5
d_call: TRBD2

cdr3_nt: TGTGCCAGCAGGGGGACACCCGGGGAGCTGTTTTTT
cdr3_aa: CASRGTPGELFF
v_call: TRBV6-4
clone_size: NA
j_call: TRBJ2-2
d_call: NA

cdr3_nt: TGTGCCAGCAGCCGGGGACTAGCGGGAGGGAGAGAGACCCAGTACTTC
cdr3_aa: CASSRGLAGGRETQYF
v_call: TRBV7-2
clone_size: NA
j_call: TRBJ2-5
d_call: TRBD2

cdr3_nt: TGTGCCAGCAGTTTTCAAGCGGGAGTGGTTAACAATGAGCAGTTCTTC
cdr3_aa: CASSFQAGVVNNEQFF
v_call: TRBV27
clone_size: NA
j_call: TRBJ2-1
d_call: TRBD2

cdr3_nt: TGTGCCAGCAGCGTAGGGGACAACTCCTACAATGAGCAGTTCTTC
cdr3_aa: CASSVGDNSYNEQFF
v_call: TRBV9
clone_size: NA
j_call: TRBJ2-1
d_call: NA

cdr3_nt: TGTGCCAGCAGCTTAGGCACACAGCTCTCCTACGAGCAGTACTTC
cdr3_aa: CASSLGTQLSYEQYF
v_call: TRBV7-2
clone_size: medium-sized
j_call: TRBJ2-7
d_call: NA

cdr3_nt: TGCAGCGTTGAAGCGGCCGGGGATTGGGACTATGGCTACACCTTC
cdr3_aa: CSVEAAGDWDYGYTF
v_call: TRBV29-1
clone_size: NA
j_call: TRBJ1-2
d_call: NA

cdr3_nt: TGTGCCAGTACCCAGGGAACTAGCGGGGCCTCCCGGGGTACGCAGTATTTT
cdr3_aa: CASTQGTSGASRGTQYF
v_call: TRBV19
clone_size: once
j_call: TRBJ2-3
d_call: TRBD2

cdr3_nt: TGTGCCAGTAGTATTGCTGCGAGGGCAAAACCCTACGAGCAGTACTTC
cdr3_aa: CASSIAARAKPYEQYF
v_call: TRBV19
clone_size: NA
j_call: TRBJ2-7
d_call: NA

cdr3_nt: TGTGCCAGCAGCTTGTCCGGGACAGGGTCTAGCGAGCAGTACTTC
cdr3_aa: CASSLSGTGSSEQYF
v_call: TRBV5-8
clone_size: few
j_call: TRBJ2-7
d_call: TRBD1

cdr3_nt: TGTGCCAGCAGCCTGTCCCGGAACACTGAAGCTTTCTTT
cdr3_aa: CASSLSRNTEAFF
v_call: TRBV11-2
clone_size: NA
j_call: TRBJ1-1
d_call: NA

cdr3_nt: TGCAGCGCTCCGGGACTAGCGGGGTCCTACAATGAGCAGTTCTTC
cdr3_aa: CSAPGLAGSYNEQFF
v_call: TRBV29-1
clone_size: NA
j_call: TRBJ2-1
d_call: TRBD2

cdr3_nt: TGCAGCGTTGAAGATCTCTCGGGTTCTGGAAACACCATATATTTT
cdr3_aa: CSVEDLSGSGNTIYF
v_call: TRBV29-1
clone_size: NA
j_call: TRBJ1-3
d_call: NA

cdr3_nt: TGTGCCAGCAGTGAACTCTTGGGGCCGATCAGTTTTTTT
cdr3_aa: CASSELLGPISFF
v_call: TRBV6-1
clone_size: NA
j_call: TRBJ1-4
d_call: NA

cdr3_nt: TGCGCCAGCAGCTTGGCTCAGAACTATGGCTACACCTTC
cdr3_aa: CASSLAQNYGYTF
v_call: TRBV5-1
clone_size: NA
j_call: TRBJ1-2
d_call: NA

cdr3_nt: TGTGCCAGCAGTTCCGGGACAGGAGAGACCCAGTACTTC
cdr3_aa: CASSSGTGETQYF
v_call: TRBV7-9
clone_size: NA
j_call: TRBJ2-5
d_call: TRBD1

cdr3_nt: TGTGCCAGCAGTCGTAACAGGGCCCTGGACGGCGAGCAGTACTTC
cdr3_aa: CASSRNRALDGEQYF
v_call: TRBV6-5
clone_size: NA
j_call: TRBJ2-7
d_call: NA

cdr3_nt: TGCGCCAGCAGCTATTGGCCATCCGAGAACACTGAAGCTTTCTTT
cdr3_aa: CASSYWPSENTEAFF
v_call: TRBV5-1
clone_size: NA
j_call: TRBJ1-1
d_call: NA

cdr3_nt: TGTGCTAGTGGTTTGGTACGAGGGGGCACCGGGGAGCTGTTTTTT
cdr3_aa: CASGLVRGGTGELFF
v_call: TRBV12-5
clone_size: NA
j_call: TRBJ2-2
d_call: NA

cdr3_nt: TGTGCCAGTAGTTTCAGGACTTTGGGCTACACCTTC
cdr3_aa: CASSFRTLGYTF
v_call: TRBV19
clone_size: NA
j_call: TRBJ1-2
d_call: NA

cdr3_nt: TGTGCCAGCAGTTTACGGCCGGGGGGCACTGAAGCTTTCTTT
cdr3_aa: CASSLRPGGTEAFF
v_call: TRBV27
clone_size: NA
j_call: TRBJ1-1
d_call: NA

cdr3_nt: TGTGCCACCAGCAGAGATCTTCCAGGGGGTACGCAGTATTTT
cdr3_aa: CATSRDLPGGTQYF
v_call: TRBV15
clone_size: NA
j_call: TRBJ2-3
d_call: TRBD1

cdr3_nt: TGTGCCAGCAGCTTTCCGGGGGGCCGTGGCTACACCTTC
cdr3_aa: CASSFPGGRGYTF
v_call: TRBV7-9
clone_size: NA
j_call: TRBJ1-2
d_call: NA

cdr3_nt: TGCGCCAGCAGCTGGGACTCCACAGATACGCAGTATTTT
cdr3_aa: CASSWDSTDTQYF
v_call: TRBV5-1
clone_size: NA
j_call: TRBJ2-3
d_call: NA

cdr3_nt: TGTGCCAGCAGTTTAAGTGGACAGGGTGTCAATCAGCCCCAGCATTTT
cdr3_aa: CASSLSGQGVNQPQHF
v_call: TRBV28
clone_size: NA
j_call: TRBJ1-5
d_call: TRBD1

cdr3_nt: TGTGCCAGCTCGCCCCGGGGACAGAATTACAATGAGCAGTTCTTC
cdr3_aa: CASSPRGQNYNEQFF
v_call: TRBV18
clone_size: NA
j_call: TRBJ2-1
d_call: TRBD1

cdr3_nt: TGTGCCAGCGCCCTAGGGGGAGATACGCAGTATTTT
cdr3_aa: CASALGGDTQYF
v_call: TRBV6-1
clone_size: few
j_call: TRBJ2-3
d_call: NA

cdr3_nt: TGTGCCAGCAGCTCCGGGACTAGCAATGAGCAGTTCTTC
cdr3_aa: CASSSGTSNEQFF
v_call: TRBV5-4
clone_size: NA
j_call: TRBJ2-1
d_call: TRBD2

cdr3_nt: TGTGCCAGCAGCCAAATGGGGGGGCGGAACGAGCAGTACTTC
cdr3_aa: CASSQMGGRNEQYF
v_call: TRBV7-3
clone_size: NA
j_call: TRBJ2-7
d_call: NA

cdr3_nt: TGTGCCACCACAACTTACTACGAGCAGTACTTC
cdr3_aa: CATTTYYEQYF
v_call: TRBV28
clone_size: once
j_call: TRBJ2-7
d_call: NA

cdr3_nt: TGCAGCGGAAAACCCCAGGGGACTGAAAAACTGTTTTTT
cdr3_aa: CSGKPQGTEKLFF
v_call: TRBV29-1
clone_size: NA
j_call: TRBJ1-4
d_call: NA

cdr3_nt: TGTGCCAGCAGTTTACGGAGGAACACTGAAGCTTTCTTT
cdr3_aa: CASSLRRNTEAFF
v_call: TRBV27
clone_size: NA
j_call: TRBJ1-1
d_call: NA

cdr3_nt: TGTGCCAGTAAAAGAGACTTGAACACTGAAGCTTTCTTT
cdr3_aa: CASKRDLNTEAFF
v_call: TRBV19
clone_size: once
j_call: TRBJ1-1
d_call: NA

cdr3_nt: TGTGCCAGCAGAGCAAATCTAGTGGGCCAGGGGACCTACGAGCAGTACTTC
cdr3_aa: CASRANLVGQGTYEQYF
v_call: TRBV25-1
clone_size: NA
j_call: TRBJ2-7
d_call: NA

cdr3_nt: TGTGCCAGCAGCTTAAGTAGCGGGGCTAGCTCCTACGAGCAGTACTTC
cdr3_aa: CASSLSSGASSYEQYF
v_call: TRBV7-6
clone_size: NA
j_call: TRBJ2-7
d_call: TRBD2

cdr3_nt: TGTGCCACCCGCGGGGGGGGCCTCGAGCAGTACTTC
cdr3_aa: CATRGGGLEQYF
v_call: TRBV6-5
clone_size: NA
j_call: TRBJ2-7
d_call: TRBD2

cdr3_nt: TGTGCCAGCAGTTTCCTCACTAGCGGGAGGGCCGGGACAGATACGCAGTATTTT
cdr3_aa: CASSFLTSGRAGTDTQYF
v_call: TRBV27
clone_size: once
j_call: TRBJ2-3
d_call: TRBD2

cdr3_nt: TGTGCCAGCAGCCAAGTGCGCTCTGGGGCCAACGTCCTGACTTTC
cdr3_aa: CASSQVRSGANVLTF
v_call: TRBV4-2
clone_size: few
j_call: TRBJ2-6
d_call: NA

cdr3_nt: TGTGCCAGCAGCGTAGTCCAGAACTATGGCTACACCTTC
cdr3_aa: CASSVVQNYGYTF
v_call: TRBV9
clone_size: NA
j_call: TRBJ1-2
d_call: NA

cdr3_nt: TGTGCCAGCACCTTACTCCCGGACGGGGTAGGGGAGCAGTACTTC
cdr3_aa: CASTLLPDGVGEQYF
v_call: TRBV6-5
clone_size: NA
j_call: TRBJ2-7
d_call: NA

cdr3_nt: TGTGCCAGCAGTGAAGGGGCGAGACAAGAGACCCAGTACTTC
cdr3_aa: CASSEGARQETQYF
v_call: TRBV6-1
clone_size: NA
j_call: TRBJ2-5
d_call: NA

cdr3_nt: TGCGCCAGCAGTGAGTCGACTCGGGGTGATGAAGCTTTCTTT
cdr3_aa: CASSESTRGDEAFF
v_call: TRBV10-1
clone_size: NA
j_call: TRBJ1-1
d_call: NA

cdr3_nt: TGTGCCAGCAGCTTATTCCCAGGGGCTATCTATGGCTACACCTTC
cdr3_aa: CASSLFPGAIYGYTF
v_call: TRBV11-2
clone_size: few
j_call: TRBJ1-2
d_call: NA

cdr3_nt: TGTGCCAGCAGCTGGGGGACTAGCGGACACTACGAGCAGTACTTC
cdr3_aa: CASSWGTSGHYEQYF
v_call: TRBV13
clone_size: few
j_call: TRBJ2-7
d_call: TRBD2

cdr3_nt: TGTGCCAGCCCGGCCAGGCAGGGGGAAGGCTACACCTTC
cdr3_aa: CASPARQGEGYTF
v_call: TRBV2
clone_size: NA
j_call: TRBJ1-2
d_call: TRBD1

cdr3_nt: TGTGCCAGCAGTTTCCGCGACAGGGGGGCCAACGAGCAGTACTTC
cdr3_aa: CASSFRDRGANEQYF
v_call: TRBV27
clone_size: NA
j_call: TRBJ2-7
d_call: TRBD1

cdr3_nt: TGTGCCAGCAGTGAGAGCGCTAGCTCTGGGGCCAACGTCCTGACTTTC
cdr3_aa: CASSESASSGANVLTF
v_call: TRBV6-4
clone_size: medium-sized
j_call: TRBJ2-6
d_call: NA